Below, one T cell receptor (beta chain) is given with its context. Its specificity is unknown. The entry originates in a study of T cell responses to AZD1222 COVID-19 vaccine. General observations from the study: Spike-specific TCRs gained breadth and depth after people received two AZD1222 doses. The reported proportion of spike-specific TCRs targeting unmutated variant regions was nearly half. Donors, mostly white British, included more females; clonal diversity was possibly underestimated. Just a handful of people given AZD1222 tested seropositive at baseline.

The CDR3 is 15 amino acids. V dropped 6 bases and J dropped 7 bases, with 19 bases sitting between them. Germline CDR1 SGHTA, CDR2 FQGNSA. This table comes from immunoSEQ multiplex PCR, and its TCRdb copy is limited to in-frame clones, with some not included. The sample includes 100,000 to 150,000 clones, 85% to 90% seen only once; the top ten take 12%. Sequencing was performed on peripheral blood, taken on day 0 of AZD1222 vaccination. The rearrangement joins TRBV7-2 to TRBJ2-1; tentatively, D is TRBD2 (5 bases). This receptor was taken from an adult in good health. The CDR3 spells CASSPTLLRGNEQFF. The CDR3 bases are TGTGCCAGCAGTCCTACACTCCTCCGAGGGAATGAGCAGTTCTTC.